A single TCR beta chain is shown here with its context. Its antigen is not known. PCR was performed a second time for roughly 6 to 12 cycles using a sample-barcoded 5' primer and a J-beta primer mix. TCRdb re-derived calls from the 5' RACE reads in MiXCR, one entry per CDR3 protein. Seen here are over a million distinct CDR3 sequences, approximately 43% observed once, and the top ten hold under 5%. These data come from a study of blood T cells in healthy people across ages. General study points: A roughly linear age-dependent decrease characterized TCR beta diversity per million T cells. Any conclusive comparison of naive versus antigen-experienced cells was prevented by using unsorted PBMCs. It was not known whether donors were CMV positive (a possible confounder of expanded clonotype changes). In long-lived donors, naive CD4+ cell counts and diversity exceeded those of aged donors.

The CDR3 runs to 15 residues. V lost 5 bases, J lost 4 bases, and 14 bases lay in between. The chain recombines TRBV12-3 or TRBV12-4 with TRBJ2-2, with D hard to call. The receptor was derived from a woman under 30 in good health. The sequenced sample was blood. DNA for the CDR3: TGTGCCAGCAGTGGGCGAGCAACGGGCACCGGGGAGCTGTTTTTT. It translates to CASSGRATGTGELFF.